This paragraph covers one TCR beta chain sequence. Germline lookup yields CDR1 MNHEY and CDR2 SVGAGI. With 0 bases clipped from V and 5 bases from J, the junction kept 4 bases outside the gene matches. CDR3 length equals 14 residues. The data were taken from a study of immune reconstitution after stem cell transplant in scleroderma. TCRdb reprocessed the RT-PCR reads via MiXCR and lists one record per CDR3 protein. The table has around 1,500 distinct CDR3 sequences, roughly 14% seen once. The sample here was taken before or after autologous hematopoietic stem cell transplantation (not recorded which). The receptor's source is a female donor with systemic sclerosis. This chain joins TRBV6-5 and TRBJ2-7, with 7 nucleotides matching TRBD1. In nucleotides, the CDR3 is TGTGCCAGCAGTTACTCACAGGGGAAGAACGAGCAGTACTTC. Its protein is CASSYSQGKNEQYF.